The 20 T cell receptor beta chains listed next were all sequenced from one sample in a study of blood T cell repertoires in COVID-19. TCRdb's copy holds only in-frame clones and misses some; the assay was immunoSEQ multiplex PCR. The top ten hold 10% to 15% of the sample, which has fewer than 70,000 clones, 84% seen once. The sequencing input was peripheral blood. The source of these receptors is a human donor in a cohort sampled during active COVID-19.

CDR3 in DNA: TGTGCCAGCAGTAAGACCCAGGGTCCTACCTACGAGCAGTACTTC. It codes for CASSKTQGPTYEQYF. This sequence joins TRBV7-2 and TRBJ2-7; D might be TRBD1 (5 bases). The CDR3 is 15 residues long. Germline CDR1 reads SGHTA; CDR2 reads FQGNSA. V was cut by 6 bases and J by 2 bases, with 17 bases left in between.

The rearrangement uses TRBV6-2 or TRBV6-3 and TRBJ2-7, with D tentatively TRBD2 (5 bases). CDR1 and CDR2 (germline): MNHEY, SVGEGT. The CDR3 totals 17 residues. Trimming shortened V by 1 base and J by 2 bases, and 18 bases separated the two germline ends. The CDR3, as DNA: TGTGCCAGCAGTTACTTGGGAGACACGCAACATCCCTACGAGCAGTACTTC. It translates to CASSYLGDTQHPYEQYF.

The V gene is TRBV2, the J gene TRBJ1-2; TRBD1 agrees at 11 bases. CDR1 and CDR2 from the germline V gene are SNHLY and FYNNEI. This CDR3 has 14 amino acids. J lost 3 bases, V lost 11 bases, and 8 bases had no gene match. The CDR3 sequence: CAPKRDRGDYGYTF. The CDR3 region has the DNA TGTGCCCCCAAAAGGGACAGGGGGGACTATGGCTACACCTTC.

There are a few counts of this clone. The rearrangement joins TRBV9 to TRBJ2-7; a possible D gene is TRBD1 (6 bases). Per the germline V gene, CDR1 is SGDLS and CDR2 is YYNGEE. This CDR3 has 16 residues. V dropped 0 bases and J dropped 4 bases, with 17 bases sitting between them. CDR3 sequence (DNA): TGTGCCAGCAGCGTAGCCCCCTCAGGGGCGATATACGAGCAGTACTTC. Its protein is CASSVAPSGAIYEQYF.

This clone was detected only once. The rearrangement uses TRBV9 and TRBJ1-1, with D possibly TRBD1 on 5 matching bases. The ends were cut back, 0 bases at V and 4 bases at J, with 13 bases in the middle. The CDR3 spans 15 residues. Germline values: CDR1 SGDLS, CDR2 YYNGEE. As DNA, the CDR3 is TGTGCCAGCAGCGTAGGGGGGGTGATGGGCACTGAAGCTTTCTTT. Its translation is CASSVGGVMGTEAFF. Filled out from reference TRBV9 and TRBJ1-1, the complete variable domain reads DSGVTQTPKHLITATGQRVTLRCSPRSGDLSVYWYQQSLDQGLQFLIQYYNGEERAKGNILERFSAQQFPDLHSELNLSSLELGDSALYFCASSVGGVMGTEAFFGQGTRLTVV.

The chain joins TRBV9 to TRBJ2-1, with TRBD1 matching over 7 bases. The V segment lost 4 bases and the J segment 2 bases; nucleotides outside the gene matches: 12. The CDR3 length is 17 residues. Germline CDR1 is SGDLS and CDR2 is YYNGEE. The CDR3 loop is CASSPSPTGSPYNEQFF. The CDR3 DNA sequence: TGTGCCAGCAGCCCGAGCCCGACAGGGAGTCCCTACAATGAGCAGTTCTTC.

The CDR3 nucleotides are TGTGCCAGCAGCCCATTTAACAGGGGGCCAGGGGAGCAGTACTTC. It specifies CASSPFNRGPGEQYF. V gene TRBV3-1 (or the pseudogene TRBV3-2) combines with J gene TRBJ2-7, with 9 bases fitting TRBD1. From germline, CDR1 is LGHDT and CDR2 YNNKEL (reference sequence). The V segment lost 4 bases and the J segment 7 bases; nucleotides outside the gene matches: 11. CDR3 length: 15 amino acids.

This chain joins TRBV3-1 (or the pseudogene TRBV3-2) and TRBJ1-2; no clear D. Germline CDR1 is LGHDT and CDR2 is YNNKEL (reference sequence). Trimming took off 0 bases at V and 3 bases at J, with 11 bases between the two ends. This CDR3 has 15 amino acids. Here the CDR3 DNA reads TGTGCCAGCAGCCAAGAGGAGGAGAGGGACTATGGCTACACCTTC. It is translated as CASSQEEERDYGYTF.

The chain links TRBV19 to TRBJ1-5; D remains unclear. Germline loops: CDR1 LNHDA, CDR2 SQIVND (reference sequence). The length of the CDR3 is 15 residues. Trimming took off 0 bases at V and 7 bases at J, with 13 bases between the two ends. CDR3 DNA: TGTGCCAGTAGTATAGATTTTAAGGAGGGCCAGCCCCAGCATTTT. Residues: CASSIDFKEGQPQHF.

The rearrangement links TRBV28 to TRBJ2-7, with 11 bases matching TRBD2. J lost 3 bases, V lost 4 bases, and 8 bases had no gene match. Per the germline V gene, CDR1 is MDHEN and CDR2 is SYDVKM. This CDR3 is 16 amino acids long. In nucleotides, the CDR3 is TGTGCCAGCAGTTCCCACACTAGCGGGAGTATCTACGAGCAGTACTTC. Protein sequence: CASSSHTSGSIYEQYF.

The genes are TRBV4-2 and TRBJ1-1; D not resolved. Germline V lookup: CDR1 LGHNA, CDR2 YNFKEQ. The CDR3 is 13 amino acids. Trimming removed 0 bases at V and 10 bases at J, with 12 bases between. CDR3 sequence (DNA): TGTGCCAGCAGCCAAGAAACGCCGACGGGAGCTTTCTTT. Translating gives CASSQETPTGAFF.

This clone was observed a handful of times. V is TRBV25-1 and J is TRBJ1-5; unclear D gene. V dropped 1 base and J dropped 1 base, with 14 bases sitting between them. The germline V gene encodes CDR1 MGHDK and CDR2 SYGVNS. CDR3 length: 17 amino acids. This chain's CDR3 is CASSESPRDRSNQPQHF. The CDR3 DNA reads TGTGCCAGCAGTGAATCCCCCCGGGATCGGAGCAATCAGCCCCAGCATTTT.

This clone was observed once. The chain has TRBV27 and TRBJ1-1, with 9 bases that match TRBD1. Germline V gene sequence: CDR1 MNHEY, CDR2 SMNVEV (reference sequence). Germline trimming cut 2 bases from V and 3 bases from J; bases unmatched to any gene: 4. The CDR3 runs to 15 residues. CDR3: CASSLSGTGYTEAFF. CDR3 nucleotide sequence: TGTGCCAGCAGTTTAAGTGGGACAGGGTACACTGAAGCTTTCTTT.

The rearrangement uses TRBV19 and TRBJ1-1; 9 bases are a match to TRBD1. CDR1 is LNHDA and CDR2 is SQIVND in the germline V gene (reference sequence). The trim removed 1 base at V and 5 bases at J, leaving 8 bases unmatched. This CDR3 contains 16 residues. The CDR3 loop is CASSIVAGTGWTEAFF. The CDR3 nucleotides are TGTGCCAGTAGTATAGTGGCCGGGACAGGGTGGACTGAAGCTTTCTTT.

CDR3 sequence reads: CASSIAPGGGNQPQHF. The CDR3 nucleotides are TGTGCCAGTAGTATAGCTCCAGGGGGCGGCAATCAGCCCCAGCATTTT. The chain employs TRBV19 and TRBJ1-5; 8 bases line up with TRBD1. The CDR3 is made up of 16 amino acids. The germline CDR1 and CDR2 sequences are LNHDA and SQIVND (reference sequence). Germline trimming cut 1 base from V and 2 bases from J; bases unmatched to any gene: 4. The full variable domain, in which reference TRBV19 and TRBJ1-5 provide the parts outside the CDR3, is DGGITQSPKYLFRKEGQNVTLSCEQNLNHDAMYWYRQDPGQGLRLIYYSQIVNDFQKGDIAEGYSVSREKKESFPLTVTSAQKNPTAFYLCASSIAPGGGNQPQHFGDGTRLSIL.

The chain carries TRBV11-2 and TRBJ2-7, with 8 bases fitting TRBD1. Trimming at V came to 2 bases and at J to 1 base, leaving 7 bases not matched to a gene. The length of the CDR3 is 16 residues. The germline gives CDR1 SGHAT, CDR2 FQNNGV. CDR3 DNA: TGTGCCAGCAGCTTAATAAAGAGGACAGGGTCCTACGAGCAGTACTTC. The encoded protein is CASSLIKRTGSYEQYF.

This clone was observed once. The V call is TRBV5-8, the J call TRBJ1-6; D is possibly TRBD1 (6 bases). The V end was cut by 1 base, the J end by 9 bases, with 17 bases between. In germline, CDR1 is SGHTS, CDR2 YDEGEE. The CDR3 consists of 16 residues. The CDR3 DNA follows: TGTGCCAGCAGCTTGATCGGGGGGGCGCAAAGTTCACCCCTCCACTTT. This gives the protein CASSLIGGAQSSPLHF.

The genes are TRBV5-4 and TRBJ2-1, with 10 bases identical to TRBD2. Unmatched junction bases numbered 18, after V lost 6 bases and J lost 3 bases. The germline V gene encodes CDR1 SGHNT and CDR2 YYREEE (reference sequence). The CDR3 length is 19 residues. The CDR3 protein is CASIVGTATGTSVYNEQFF. The CDR3 DNA reads as TGTGCCAGCATCGTCGGGACAGCCACCGGGACTAGCGTCTACAATGAGCAGTTCTTC.

The V call is TRBV7-2, the J call TRBJ2-5; D is possibly TRBD2 (5 bases). V lost 5 bases and J 5 bases, leaving 12 bases between the germline ends. This CDR3 region has 13 residues. Germline CDR1 SGHTA, CDR2 FQGNSA. CDR3 amino acids: CASSPGSVETQYF. In nucleotides, the CDR3 is TGTGCCAGCAGCCCGGGGTCGGTGGAGACCCAGTACTTC.

This clone was detected only once. The rearrangement joins TRBV7-8 to TRBJ1-2; D is perhaps TRBD1 (6 bases). The V end lost 3 bases, the J end lost 0 bases, and 8 bases lay between the germline ends. Germline V lookup: CDR1 SGHVS, CDR2 FQNEAQ. This CDR3 is 14 amino acids long. The CDR3 spells CASSLTGTNYGYTF. CDR3 nucleotides: TGTGCCAGCAGCTTGACAGGCACTAACTATGGCTACACCTTC.